This note documents a single TCR beta chain sequence. Antigen specificity is unknown. The assay was immunoSEQ multiplex PCR, and TCRdb's table has in-frame clones only and misses some. In the table there are 20,000 to 25,000 clones, roughly 96% of which are singletons. Blood CD4+ CD25-low CD127-high conventional T cells supplied the genomic DNA template. This specimen comes from a study of regulatory and conventional T cells in RAG deficiency. The CDR3 has 15 residues. The germline V and J ends were trimmed by 5 bases and 4 bases, with 18 bases remaining between them. Per germline, CDR1 SGHAT and CDR2 FQNNGV. Points from the study as a whole: Patient subsets had shorter CDR3s; Omenn Treg-Tconv overlap exceeded 90%. Shannon entropy fell and Simpson indices rose in RAG-deficient patients. Omenn CD25-high CD127-low cells may be activated cells, not true Tregs.

These sequences were also reported in another study, on regulatory T cells. That study reports: Amplification used 52 TRBV primers and 13 TRBJ primers. Skewed V and J usage and few unique V-J pairs marked patient repertoires, most in Tregs.

The rearrangement uses TRBV11-2 and TRBJ2-7; no firm D call. Sequencing was done on a sample of CD25- CD4+ T cells sorted from blood. This sequence was found in a human donor in good health. The CDR3 DNA follows: TGTGCCAGCAGCCCCCACGAGCTTAGTTGGTACGAGCAGTACTTC. Translated: CASSPHELSWYEQYF.